The rows below give T cell receptor beta chains drawn from one sample of a study of a mutant IDH1 vaccine in newly diagnosed glioma. The antigens for these receptors are not known. Sequencing used immunoSEQ multiplex PCR; TCRdb keeps in-frame clones, though not all of them. Of tens of thousands of clones in the sample, approximately 78% were seen once. The starting material was PBMCs, obtained from a glioma patient whose treatment included an IDH1 peptide vaccine. The receptors derive from a young woman with glioma. Both conserved end residues are part of each CDR3. Each record gives: V gene, J gene, D gene, clone size, CDR3 protein, CDR3 DNA. The D gene is left open where the match is weak. Not all rows give a size; the values are once, few, many and, for expanded clones, a class.

V gene: TRBV27
J gene: TRBJ2-7
D gene: -
clone size: -
CDR3 protein: CASSLSVQGPYEQYF
CDR3 DNA: TGTGCCAGCAGTTTATCAGTTCAGGGTCCCTACGAGCAGTACTTC

V gene: TRBV15
J gene: TRBJ1-2
D gene: TRBD1
clone size: -
CDR3 protein: CATSRNRDRPYGYTF
CDR3 DNA: TGTGCCACCAGCAGGAATAGGGACAGGCCCTATGGCTACACCTTC

V gene: TRBV7-2
J gene: TRBJ1-1
D gene: -
clone size: -
CDR3 protein: CASSLVRMNTEAFF
CDR3 DNA: TGTGCCAGCAGCTTAGTACGGATGAACACTGAAGCTTTCTTT

V gene: TRBV28
J gene: TRBJ2-5
D gene: -
clone size: -
CDR3 protein: CASSLRDFEETQYF
CDR3 DNA: TGTGCCAGCAGTCTCAGGGACTTCGAAGAGACCCAGTACTTC

V gene: TRBV19
J gene: TRBJ1-5
D gene: -
clone size: -
CDR3 protein: CATIDGDTDQPQHF
CDR3 DNA: TGTGCCACTATCGATGGGGACACGGATCAGCCCCAGCATTTT

V gene: TRBV6-5
J gene: TRBJ2-7
D gene: -
clone size: -
CDR3 protein: CASSIQLGSFGEQYF
CDR3 DNA: TGTGCCAGCAGTATTCAACTAGGGAGTTTCGGCGAGCAGTACTTC

V gene: TRBV27
J gene: TRBJ1-6
D gene: -
clone size: -
CDR3 protein: CASSFWASYNSPLHF
CDR3 DNA: TGTGCCAGCAGTTTCTGGGCGTCCTATAATTCACCCCTCCACTTT

V gene: TRBV10-3
J gene: TRBJ2-4
D gene: TRBD2
clone size: -
CDR3 protein: CAISESLAENIQYF
CDR3 DNA: TGTGCCATCAGTGAGTCTCTAGCGGAAAACATTCAGTACTTC

V gene: TRBV28
J gene: TRBJ2-7
D gene: TRBD1
clone size: -
CDR3 protein: CASSLGLVTGQGPTTTYEQYF
CDR3 DNA: TGTGCCAGCAGTTTGGGGCTGGTGACCGGACAGGGACCAACCACGACTTACGAGCAGTACTTC

V gene: TRBV19
J gene: TRBJ1-2
D gene: TRBD1
clone size: few
CDR3 protein: CASSRTGIDGYTF
CDR3 DNA: TGTGCCAGTAGCCGGACAGGGATTGATGGCTACACCTTC

V gene: TRBV6-5
J gene: TRBJ1-5
D gene: TRBD1
clone size: few
CDR3 protein: CASRGQGGNQPQHF
CDR3 DNA: TGTGCCAGCAGAGGACAGGGAGGCAATCAGCCCCAGCATTTT

V gene: TRBV4-1
J gene: TRBJ1-4
D gene: -
clone size: few
CDR3 protein: CASSPLGGSGEKLFF
CDR3 DNA: TGCGCCAGCAGCCCGTTAGGGGGAAGCGGTGAAAAACTGTTTTTT

V gene: TRBV11-2
J gene: TRBJ2-1
D gene: -
clone size: once
CDR3 protein: CASSPQTLNEQFF
CDR3 DNA: TGTGCCAGCAGCCCCCAGACCTTAAATGAGCAGTTCTTC

V gene: TRBV15
J gene: TRBJ2-3
D gene: TRBD1
clone size: -
CDR3 protein: CATSRDQGTGVRGTQYF
CDR3 DNA: TGTGCCACCAGCAGAGATCAGGGGACAGGGGTGCGTGGTACGCAGTATTTT

V gene: TRBV4-2
J gene: TRBJ2-7
D gene: TRBD2
clone size: -
CDR3 protein: CASSQALGGTSYEQYF
CDR3 DNA: TGTGCCAGCAGCCAAGCCCTCGGGGGGACCTCCTACGAGCAGTACTTC

V gene: TRBV29-1
J gene: TRBJ2-7
D gene: TRBD1
clone size: -
CDR3 protein: CSVEDRGLYEQYF
CDR3 DNA: TGCAGCGTCGAGGACAGGGGGCTCTACGAGCAGTACTTC

V gene: TRBV4-1
J gene: TRBJ2-5
D gene: -
clone size: -
CDR3 protein: CASSHNDRSGETQYF
CDR3 DNA: TGCGCCAGCAGCCATAACGACAGGTCCGGGGAGACCCAGTACTTC

V gene: TRBV27
J gene: TRBJ1-6
D gene: -
clone size: few
CDR3 protein: CASSPWGANSPLHF
CDR3 DNA: TGTGCCAGCAGTCCCTGGGGGGCGAATTCACCCCTCCACTTT

V gene: TRBV30
J gene: TRBJ2-3
D gene: TRBD2
clone size: -
CDR3 protein: CAWEEVGGASGIIADTQYF
CDR3 DNA: TGTGCCTGGGAAGAGGTAGGGGGGGCTAGCGGGATTATCGCAGATACGCAGTATTTT

V gene: TRBV4-1
J gene: TRBJ1-1
D gene: -
clone size: -
CDR3 protein: CASSQDPSVPGRGAFF
CDR3 DNA: TGCGCCAGCAGCCAAGATCCTTCAGTCCCGGGACGGGGAGCTTTCTTT

V gene: TRBV6-5
J gene: TRBJ1-1
D gene: -
clone size: once
CDR3 protein: CASTPPTRDTEAFF
CDR3 DNA: TGTGCCAGCACCCCACCCACTAGGGACACTGAAGCTTTCTTT

V gene: TRBV5-1
J gene: TRBJ1-2
D gene: -
clone size: -
CDR3 protein: CASSFPKTTGRRGYTF
CDR3 DNA: TGCGCCAGCAGCTTCCCAAAAACCACAGGGCGCCGGGGCTACACCTTC

V gene: TRBV5-1
J gene: TRBJ2-1
D gene: TRBD1
clone size: -
CDR3 protein: CASSTSGTGAGNEQFF
CDR3 DNA: TGCGCCAGCAGCACGAGCGGGACAGGGGCAGGCAATGAGCAGTTCTTC

V gene: TRBV6-1
J gene: TRBJ2-2
D gene: TRBD2
clone size: -
CDR3 protein: CASSRTRNTGELFF
CDR3 DNA: TGTGCCAGCAGTCGGACTAGGAACACCGGGGAGCTGTTTTTT

V gene: TRBV5-4
J gene: TRBJ2-2
D gene: TRBD2
clone size: -
CDR3 protein: CASSTSGRDTGELFF
CDR3 DNA: TGTGCCAGCAGCACTAGCGGGAGGGACACCGGGGAGCTGTTTTTT

V gene: TRBV7-9
J gene: TRBJ2-7
D gene: -
clone size: -
CDR3 protein: CASSLAGVEQYF
CDR3 DNA: TGTGCCAGCAGCTTAGCAGGGGTCGAGCAGTACTTC

V gene: TRBV19
J gene: TRBJ1-4
D gene: -
clone size: -
CDR3 protein: CASSTGESGEKLFF
CDR3 DNA: TGTGCCAGTAGTACTGGGGAGTCAGGAGAAAAACTGTTTTTT

V gene: TRBV5-1
J gene: TRBJ2-5
D gene: TRBD2
clone size: -
CDR3 protein: CASSPGLAVGYQETQYF
CDR3 DNA: TGCGCCAGCAGCCCGGGACTAGCGGTTGGGTACCAAGAGACCCAGTACTTC

V gene: TRBV5-6
J gene: TRBJ2-2
D gene: -
clone size: -
CDR3 protein: CASSLFRHNTGELFF
CDR3 DNA: TGTGCCAGCAGCTTATTTCGCCACAACACCGGGGAGCTGTTTTTT

V gene: TRBV5-4
J gene: TRBJ2-6
D gene: -
clone size: -
CDR3 protein: CASSVETSGANVLTF
CDR3 DNA: TGTGCCAGCAGCGTCGAGACCTCTGGGGCCAACGTCCTGACTTTC

V gene: TRBV6-5
J gene: TRBJ1-2
D gene: TRBD1
clone size: -
CDR3 protein: CASSSLTGERGYTF
CDR3 DNA: TGTGCCAGCAGTTCATTGACAGGGGAGCGTGGCTACACCTTC

V gene: TRBV5-1
J gene: TRBJ1-1
D gene: TRBD1
clone size: -
CDR3 protein: CASIQGAGNTEAFF
CDR3 DNA: TGCGCCAGCATACAGGGGGCCGGAAACACTGAAGCTTTCTTT

V gene: TRBV25-1
J gene: TRBJ1-2
D gene: TRBD1
clone size: -
CDR3 protein: CASSFPTGTVLF
CDR3 DNA: TGTGCCAGCAGCTTCCCCACCGGGACAGTCCTCTTC

V gene: TRBV29-1
J gene: TRBJ2-3
D gene: TRBD2
clone size: -
CDR3 protein: CSVEDPAGGPSTQYF
CDR3 DNA: TGCAGCGTTGAAGATCCGGCGGGGGGGCCTAGTACGCAGTATTTT

V gene: TRBV5-4
J gene: TRBJ2-7
D gene: TRBD1
clone size: once
CDR3 protein: CASSPGTGALLGEQYF
CDR3 DNA: TGTGCCAGCAGCCCTGGGACAGGAGCCCTTCTCGGGGAGCAGTACTTC

V gene: TRBV6-1
J gene: TRBJ2-3
D gene: -
clone size: -
CDR3 protein: CASLSLGAPNTQYF
CDR3 DNA: TGTGCCAGCCTCTCCTTGGGGGCCCCGAATACGCAGTATTTT

V gene: TRBV5-4
J gene: TRBJ1-4
D gene: -
clone size: -
CDR3 protein: CASSSTRGSATNEKLFF
CDR3 DNA: TGTGCCAGCAGCTCCACCAGGGGATCAGCGACTAATGAAAAACTGTTTTTT

V gene: TRBV6-5
J gene: TRBJ1-5
D gene: -
clone size: -
CDR3 protein: CASSFGGNQPQHF
CDR3 DNA: TGTGCCAGCAGTTTCGGGGGCAATCAGCCCCAGCATTTT

V gene: TRBV28
J gene: TRBJ2-7
D gene: TRBD1
clone size: -
CDR3 protein: CASSYATGNFEQYF
CDR3 DNA: TGTGCCAGCAGTTACGCGACAGGGAATTTCGAGCAGTACTTC

V gene: TRBV6-1
J gene: TRBJ2-7
D gene: -
clone size: -
CDR3 protein: CASRAPGISYEQYF
CDR3 DNA: TGTGCCAGCAGAGCCCCTGGGATCTCCTACGAGCAGTACTTC

V gene: TRBV18
J gene: TRBJ1-5
D gene: TRBD1
clone size: -
CDR3 protein: CASSPDRGSNQPQHF
CDR3 DNA: TGTGCCAGCTCACCGGACAGGGGAAGCAATCAGCCCCAGCATTTT

V gene: TRBV7-6
J gene: TRBJ2-2
D gene: -
clone size: -
CDR3 protein: CASALWTTGELFF
CDR3 DNA: TGTGCCAGCGCTTTGTGGACCACCGGGGAGCTGTTTTTT

V gene: TRBV7-9
J gene: TRBJ1-1
D gene: -
clone size: -
CDR3 protein: CASARTTNTEAFF
CDR3 DNA: TGTGCCAGCGCCAGGACTACTAACACTGAAGCTTTCTTT

V gene: TRBV27
J gene: TRBJ2-1
D gene: -
clone size: once
CDR3 protein: CASSLYSEFRNEQFF
CDR3 DNA: TGTGCCAGCAGTTTATATTCTGAGTTTAGGAATGAGCAGTTCTTC

V gene: TRBV4-1
J gene: TRBJ1-6
D gene: -
clone size: -
CDR3 protein: CASSPPGSSPLHF
CDR3 DNA: TGCGCCAGCAGCCCCCCTGGGTCATCGCCCCTCCACTTT

V gene: TRBV7-2
J gene: TRBJ2-3
D gene: -
clone size: -
CDR3 protein: CASSWDGRTDTQYF
CDR3 DNA: TGTGCCAGCAGCTGGGACGGCCGCACAGATACGCAGTATTTT

V gene: TRBV11-2
J gene: TRBJ2-5
D gene: TRBD2
clone size: -
CDR3 protein: CASSSGGGLTQETQYF
CDR3 DNA: TGTGCCAGCAGCTCCGGGGGGGGACTAACCCAAGAGACCCAGTACTTC

V gene: TRBV9
J gene: TRBJ1-1
D gene: -
clone size: -
CDR3 protein: CASSARRGTEAFF
CDR3 DNA: TGTGCCAGCAGCGCCAGGAGGGGGACTGAAGCTTTCTTT